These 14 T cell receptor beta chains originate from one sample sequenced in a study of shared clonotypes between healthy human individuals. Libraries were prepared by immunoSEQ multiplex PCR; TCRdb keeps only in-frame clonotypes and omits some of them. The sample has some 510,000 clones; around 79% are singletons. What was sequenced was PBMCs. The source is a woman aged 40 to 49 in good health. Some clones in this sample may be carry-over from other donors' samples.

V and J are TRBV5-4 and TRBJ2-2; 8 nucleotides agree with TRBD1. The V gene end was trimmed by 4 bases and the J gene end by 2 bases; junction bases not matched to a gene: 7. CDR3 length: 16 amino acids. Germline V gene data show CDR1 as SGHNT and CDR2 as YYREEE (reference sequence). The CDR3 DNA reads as TGTGCCAGCAGCCCCGGACAGGGAATCAACACCGGGGAGCTGTTTTTT. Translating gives CASSPGQGINTGELFF.

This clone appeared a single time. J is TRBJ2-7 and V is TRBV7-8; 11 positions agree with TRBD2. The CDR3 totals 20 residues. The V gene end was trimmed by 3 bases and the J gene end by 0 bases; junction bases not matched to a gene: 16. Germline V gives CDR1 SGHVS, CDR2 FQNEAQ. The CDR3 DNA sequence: TGTGCCAGCAGCTTCCAGCGGGGAGGAGGGCTAGCGGGAGGCTCCTACGAGCAGTACTTC. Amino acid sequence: CASSFQRGGGLAGGSYEQYF.

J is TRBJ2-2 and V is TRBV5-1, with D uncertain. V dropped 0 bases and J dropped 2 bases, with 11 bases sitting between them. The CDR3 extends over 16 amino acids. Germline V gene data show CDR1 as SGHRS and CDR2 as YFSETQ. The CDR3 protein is CASSLAGSQNTGELFF. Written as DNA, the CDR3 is TGCGCCAGCAGCTTGGCAGGTAGTCAAAACACCGGGGAGCTGTTTTTT.

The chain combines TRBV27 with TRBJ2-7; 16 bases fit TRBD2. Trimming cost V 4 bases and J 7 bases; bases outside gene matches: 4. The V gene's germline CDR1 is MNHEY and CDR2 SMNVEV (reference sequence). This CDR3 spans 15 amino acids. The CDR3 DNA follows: TGTGCCAGCAGTTCGGGACTAGCGGGAGGGATGGAGCAGTACTTC. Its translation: CASSSGLAGGMEQYF.

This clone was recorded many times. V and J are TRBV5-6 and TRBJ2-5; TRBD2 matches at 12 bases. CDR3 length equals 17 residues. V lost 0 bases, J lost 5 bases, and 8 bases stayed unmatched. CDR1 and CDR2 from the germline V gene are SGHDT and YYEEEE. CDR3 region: CASSLGLAGVGPETQYF. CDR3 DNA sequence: TGTGCCAGCAGCTTGGGACTAGCGGGAGTGGGCCCCGAGACCCAGTACTTC. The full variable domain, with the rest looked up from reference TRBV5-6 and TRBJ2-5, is DAGVTQSPTHLIKTRGQQVTLRCSPKSGHDTVSWYQQALGQGPQFIFQYYEEEERQRGNFPDRFSGHQFPNYSSELNVNALLLGDSALYLCASSLGLAGVGPETQYFGPGTRLLVL.

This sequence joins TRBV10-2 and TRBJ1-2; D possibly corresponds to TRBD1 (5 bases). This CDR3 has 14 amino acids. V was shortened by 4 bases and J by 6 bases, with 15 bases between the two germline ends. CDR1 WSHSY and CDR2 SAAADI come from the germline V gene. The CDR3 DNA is TGCGCCAGCAGTGTCCAGGGTCGAAAGGATGGCTACACCTTC. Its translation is CASSVQGRKDGYTF.

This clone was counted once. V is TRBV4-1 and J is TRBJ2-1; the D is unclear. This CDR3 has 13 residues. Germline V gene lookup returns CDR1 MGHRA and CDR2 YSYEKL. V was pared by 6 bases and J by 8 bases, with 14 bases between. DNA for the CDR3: TGCGCCAGCAGGGCCAAGATAACTGATGAGCAGTTCTTC. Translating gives CASRAKITDEQFF.

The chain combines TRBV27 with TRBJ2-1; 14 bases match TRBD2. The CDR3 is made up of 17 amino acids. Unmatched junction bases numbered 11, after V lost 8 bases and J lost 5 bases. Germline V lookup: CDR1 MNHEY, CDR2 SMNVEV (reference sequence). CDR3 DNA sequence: TGTGCCAGCCGGCCGACTAGCGGGAGGGCCCTCGACAATGAGCAGTTCTTC. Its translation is CASRPTSGRALDNEQFF.

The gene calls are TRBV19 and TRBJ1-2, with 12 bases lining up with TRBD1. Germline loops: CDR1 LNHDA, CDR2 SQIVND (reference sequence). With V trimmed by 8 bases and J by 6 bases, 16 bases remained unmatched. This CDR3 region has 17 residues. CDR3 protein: CASGSSGTGGFRDGYTF. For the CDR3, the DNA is TGTGCCAGTGGCTCATCCGGGACAGGGGGCTTTAGGGATGGCTACACCTTC.

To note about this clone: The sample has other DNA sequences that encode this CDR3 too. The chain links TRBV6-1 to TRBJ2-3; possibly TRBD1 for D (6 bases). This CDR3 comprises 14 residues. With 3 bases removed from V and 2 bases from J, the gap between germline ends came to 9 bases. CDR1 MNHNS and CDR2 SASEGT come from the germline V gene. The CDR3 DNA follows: TGTGCCAGCAGTGAGGGGACATCCACAGATACGCAGTATTTT. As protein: CASSEGTSTDTQYF.

The CDR3 DNA follows: TGTGCCACCAGCAGAGAAACGCCTACTAGCGGTGGGTCTGGGGCCAACGTCCTGACTTTC. Translated: CATSRETPTSGGSGANVLTF. V and J are TRBV15 and TRBJ2-6, with 8 bases aligning to TRBD2. J was trimmed by 1 base and V by 0 bases; bases with no gene match: 11. The CDR3 runs to 20 residues. CDR1 is LNHNV and CDR2 is YYDKDF in the germline V gene (reference sequence).

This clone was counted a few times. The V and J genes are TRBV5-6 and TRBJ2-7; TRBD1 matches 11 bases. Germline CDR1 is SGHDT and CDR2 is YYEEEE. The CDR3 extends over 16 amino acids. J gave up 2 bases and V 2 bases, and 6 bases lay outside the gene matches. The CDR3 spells CASSFLRGQGAYEQYF. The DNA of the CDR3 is TGTGCCAGCAGCTTCCTTCGGGGACAGGGGGCCTACGAGCAGTACTTC.

CDR3 sequence: CASSLGHRGYTEAFF. The CDR3, as DNA: TGCGCCAGCAGCTTAGGACACAGGGGGTACACTGAAGCTTTCTTT. The J gene is TRBJ1-1, the V gene TRBV4-1, with 8 positions matching TRBD1. V gave up 5 bases and J gave up 3 bases; unmatched junction bases: 8. Germline CDR1 and CDR2: MGHRA and YSYEKL. The CDR3 has 15 residues.

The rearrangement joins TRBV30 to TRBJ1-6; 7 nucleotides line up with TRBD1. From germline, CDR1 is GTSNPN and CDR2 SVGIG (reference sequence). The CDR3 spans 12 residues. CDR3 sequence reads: CAAGQNNSPLHF. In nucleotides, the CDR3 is TGTGCTGCGGGACAGAATAATTCACCCCTCCACTTT.